This T cell receptor (beta chain) was captured in a study of shared clonotypes between healthy human individuals. Study-wide context: Three CD4 naive, three CD4 memory, two CD8 naive and one CD8 memory plate were used per donor.

V was pared by 1 base and J by 4 bases, with 11 bases between. CDR1 SGHAT and CDR2 FQNNGV come from the germline V gene. The CDR3 covers 14 residues. From CD4+ cells came CD45RA+ naive and CD45RA-negative memory subsets. Over several immunoSEQ plates, each subset's genomic DNA was distributed in even portions. The assay was immunoSEQ multiplex PCR, and TCRdb's table has in-frame clones only and misses some. This table has 2 million to 2.5 million clones, over 85% appearing once. This clone appeared once. The V call is TRBV11-2, the J call TRBJ2-7; D tentatively fits TRBD1 or TRBD2 (7 bases each). The sequenced material came from naive CD4+ T cells from PBMCs. Specified subset: CD45RA+ positively selected. This clonotype was sampled from a man aged 18 to 29 in good health. Some clones in this sample may be carry-over from other donors' samples. The CDR3 region is CASSLGRGGYEQYF. CDR3 nucleotide sequence: TGTGCCAGCAGCTTAGGCAGGGGGGGGTACGAGCAGTACTTC.